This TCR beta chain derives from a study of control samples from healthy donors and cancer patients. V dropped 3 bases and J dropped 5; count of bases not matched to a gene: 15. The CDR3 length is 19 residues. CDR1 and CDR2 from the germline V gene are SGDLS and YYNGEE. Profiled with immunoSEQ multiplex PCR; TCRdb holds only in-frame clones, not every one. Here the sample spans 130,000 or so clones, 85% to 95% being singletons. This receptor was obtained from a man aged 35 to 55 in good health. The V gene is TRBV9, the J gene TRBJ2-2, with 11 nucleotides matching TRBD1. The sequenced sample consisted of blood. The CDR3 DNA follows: TGTGCCAGCAGCGGGGCGCGGACAGGGGGCTTATTAGAAACCGGGGAGCTGTTTTTT. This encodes CASSGARTGGLLETGELFF.